The 23 T cell receptor beta chains in this list originate from one sample, sequenced in a study of blood T cell repertoires in COVID-19. Some clones are missing from TCRdb's copy, which holds only in-frame ones; the method was immunoSEQ multiplex PCR. The data hold 200,000 to 300,000 clones, with approximately 80% observed a single time. Specimen: peripheral blood. The source is a woman older than 75 with acute or convalescent COVID-19.

V and J are TRBV5-8 and TRBJ1-4; D is possibly TRBD1 (6 bases). The CDR3 consists of 15 residues. V was trimmed by 3 bases and J by 6 bases, leaving 15 bases between them. Per germline, CDR1 SGHTS and CDR2 YDEGEE. CDR3 nucleotides: TGTGCCAGCAGCTCTCAAACAGGGAAGGATGAAAAACTGTTTTTT. Translating gives CASSSQTGKDEKLFF.

This rearrangement joins TRBV5-4 to TRBJ2-7; maybe TRBD2 (7 bases). This CDR3 contains 16 residues. The V gene lost 0 bases and the J gene lost 2 bases, with 15 bases spanning the gap. From germline, CDR1 is SGHNT and CDR2 YYREEE (reference sequence). The CDR3 DNA is TGTGCCAGCAGCTTGGCCACCGGGGGGCCCACCTACGAGCAGTACTTC. It specifies CASSLATGGPTYEQYF.

A remark on this clone: Other DNA sequences from this sample encode an identical CDR3 as well. The chain has TRBV3-1 (or the pseudogene TRBV3-2) and TRBJ1-5; D may be TRBD1 (5 bases). CDR1 is LGHDT, CDR2 YNNKEL, per germline (reference sequence). V lost 3 bases and J lost 7, with 10 bases in between. The CDR3 loop spans 13 amino acids. In DNA form, the CDR3 reads TGTGCCAGCAGCCACCTAGGGGTACAGCCCCAGCATTTT. It codes for CASSHLGVQPQHF.

This sequence joins TRBV12-3 or TRBV12-4 and TRBJ2-7; tentatively, D is TRBD1 (6 bases). The CDR3 has 12 residues. Trimming removed 3 bases from V and 6 bases from J, with 9 bases in between. CDR3 sequence reads: CASSFQGTEQYF. The CDR3, as DNA: TGTGCCAGCAGTTTCCAGGGGACCGAGCAGTACTTC.

This clone was counted only a few times. The rearrangement uses TRBV18 and TRBJ1-5; D gene ambiguous. The V and J ends lost 2 bases and 9 bases respectively, with 11 bases between them. The CDR3 extends over 13 amino acids. Per germline, CDR1 KGHSH and CDR2 LQKENI. This CDR3 is CASSPARDRPQHF. The CDR3 DNA reads TGTGCCAGCTCACCAGCGCGCGATCGGCCCCAGCATTTT.

This rearrangement joins TRBV5-1 to TRBJ2-2; TRBD1 matches 7 bases. The CDR3 runs 14 residues. Germline V gene data show CDR1 as SGHRS and CDR2 as YFSETQ. J gave up 7 bases and V 2 bases, and 5 bases lay outside the gene matches. CDR3 DNA sequence: TGCGCCAGCAGCTTCACAGGGGCCCACGGGGAGCTGTTTTTT. It codes for CASSFTGAHGELFF.

The sample holds a few counts of this clone. V and J are TRBV9 and TRBJ1-2, with D perhaps TRBD1 (6 bases). CDR3 length: 14 residues. With 0 bases removed from V and 8 bases from J, the gap between germline ends came to 14 bases. The germline CDR1 and CDR2 sequences are SGDLS and YYNGEE. CDR3 nucleotides: TGTGCCAGCAGCGTAGACCCATTGGGGGCGGGCTACACCTTC. Protein product: CASSVDPLGAGYTF.

J is TRBJ2-1 and V is TRBV27; D is perhaps TRBD2 (7 bases). Germline CDR1 and CDR2: MNHEY and SMNVEV (reference sequence). Trimming removed 7 bases at V and 3 bases at J, with 19 bases between. The CDR3 runs to 16 residues. The CDR3 protein is CASTPYGGANYNEQFF. CDR3 coding DNA: TGTGCCAGCACCCCTTATGGGGGGGCTAACTACAATGAGCAGTTCTTC.

V and J are TRBV2 and TRBJ1-2; perhaps TRBD1 as D (5 bases). The CDR3 is 14 residues long. Deletions cut 6 bases from V and 3 bases from J, with 14 bases between. The germline V gene encodes CDR1 SNHLY and CDR2 FYNNEI. This chain's CDR3 is CASSPNSGDYGYTF. In DNA, the CDR3 is TGTGCCAGCAGCCCTAACTCGGGGGACTATGGCTACACCTTC.

This clone was recorded a few times. The chain links TRBV5-5 to TRBJ1-6, with 11 bases that match TRBD1. With V trimmed by 5 bases and J by 10 bases, 5 bases remained unmatched. CDR3 length: 14 amino acids. In germline, CDR1 is SGHKS, CDR2 YYEKEE (reference sequence). Here the CDR3 reads CASSRDRGESPLHF. For the CDR3, the DNA is TGTGCCAGCAGTCGGGACAGGGGGGAATCACCCCTCCACTTT.

This chain connects TRBV9 to TRBJ2-7, with D maybe TRBD2 (5 bases). Deletions cut 0 bases from V and 2 bases from J, with 9 bases between. This CDR3 contains 14 residues. Germline CDR1 is SGDLS and CDR2 is YYNGEE. DNA of the CDR3: TGTGCCAGCAGCGTAGGGACTGGTGCCTACGAGCAGTACTTC. Amino acid sequence: CASSVGTGAYEQYF.

A single count supports this clone. This chain connects TRBV28 to TRBJ1-2; D gene ambiguous. Germline V gene data show CDR1 as MDHEN and CDR2 as SYDVKM. The CDR3 has 12 residues. Trimming removed 6 bases from V and 9 bases from J, with 14 bases in between. CDR3 DNA: TGTGCCAGCAGGACGGCTCCCGGGAGCTACACCTTC. This gives the protein CASRTAPGSYTF.

The V gene is TRBV11-3, the J gene TRBJ2-2, with 9 bases matching TRBD2. There are 20 residues in the CDR3. V lost 0 bases, J lost 1 base, and 12 bases stayed unmatched. The germline gives CDR1 SGHNT, CDR2 YENEEA. The CDR3 sequence is CASSLDGRGGPSVNTGELFF. In DNA form, the CDR3 reads TGTGCCAGCAGCTTAGACGGGCGGGGGGGTCCGTCCGTGAACACCGGGGAGCTGTTTTTT.

This clone was seen a few times. The chain carries TRBV10-3 and TRBJ1-1; TRBD1 might be the D (5 bases). Germline V gives CDR1 ENHRY, CDR2 SYGVKD. This CDR3 is 13 amino acids long. Trimming cost V 2 bases and J 5 bases, with 9 bases left between them. CDR3: CAISERGRTEAFF. The CDR3 DNA follows: TGTGCCATCAGTGAGAGGGGCAGGACTGAAGCTTTCTTT.

This sequence joins TRBV3-1 (or the pseudogene TRBV3-2) and TRBJ2-3; D gene uncertain. V gave up 1 base and J gave up 6 bases, with 8 bases separating them. Per the germline V gene, CDR1 is LGHDT and CDR2 is YNNKEL (reference sequence). The CDR3 is 13 residues long. CDR3 in DNA: TGTGCCAGCAGCCAAGCACACGGGGATACGCAGTATTTT. Protein sequence: CASSQAHGDTQYF.

This clone was seen only a few times. The rearrangement uses TRBV28 and TRBJ1-4; TRBD1 aligns across 7 bases. Per the germline V gene, CDR1 is MDHEN and CDR2 is SYDVKM. The CDR3 is 16 amino acids. With 5 bases clipped from V and 4 bases from J, the junction kept 10 bases outside the gene matches. In DNA, the CDR3 is TGTGCCAGCAGTCATGCGGAGGGGGCCCTTAATGAAAAACTGTTTTTT. Translating it yields CASSHAEGALNEKLFF.

This clone was recorded only once. The chain joins TRBV25-1 to TRBJ2-7, with a tentative D call TRBD2 (5 bases). CDR1 MGHDK and CDR2 SYGVNS come from the germline V gene. The CDR3 length is 15 residues. V was clipped by 10 bases and J by 3 bases, with 22 bases between them. CDR3 nucleotides: TGTGCCACCTCCCCACGGGCGGTAGCGAGCTACGAGCAGTACTTC. Residues: CATSPRAVASYEQYF.

CDR3 DNA sequence: TGTGCCAGCAGCCAAGCGAGGAACACTGAAGCTTTCTTT. It is translated as CASSQARNTEAFF. V gene TRBV3-1 (or the pseudogene TRBV3-2) combines with J gene TRBJ1-1; D is undetermined. The CDR3 loop spans 13 amino acids. Germline V gives CDR1 LGHDT, CDR2 YNNKEL (reference sequence). The V and J ends lost 1 base and 1 base respectively, with 4 bases between them.

For the CDR3, the DNA is TGTGCCAGCAGCACGTACCGGGCCGCGGGGGGGGATGAGCAGTTCTTC. It is translated as CASSTYRAAGGDEQFF. This sequence joins TRBV5-8 and TRBJ2-1; 9 positions match TRBD2. Trimming at V came to 4 bases and at J to 8 bases, leaving 13 bases not matched to a gene. CDR1 is SGHTS and CDR2 is YDEGEE in the germline V gene. The CDR3 loop spans 16 amino acids. Combining the CDR3 with reference TRBV5-8 and TRBJ2-1 gives the whole variable domain EAGVTQSPTHLIKTRGQQATLRCSPISGHTSVYWYQQALGLGLQFLLWYDEGEERNRGNFPPRFSGRQFPNYSSELNVNALELEDSALYLCASSTYRAAGGDEQFFGPGTRLTVL.

In this sample, this clone turned up once. V gene TRBV2 combines with J gene TRBJ1-4; tentative D call: TRBD1 (5 bases). The CDR3 length is 15 residues. Trimming stripped 10 bases from V and 0 bases from J, with 15 bases between. Germline assignment: CDR1 SNHLY and CDR2 FYNNEI. The CDR3 sequence: CATRQQPATNEKLFF. In nucleotides, the CDR3 is TGTGCCACCAGACAGCAGCCAGCAACTAATGAAAAACTGTTTTTT. Full variable domain (rest looked up from reference TRBV2 and TRBJ1-4): EPEVTQTPSHQVTQMGQEVILRCVPISNHLYFYWYRQILGQKVEFLVSFYNNEISEKSEIFDDQFSVERPDGSNFTLKIRSTKLEDSAMYFCATRQQPATNEKLFFGSGTQLSVL.

V gene TRBV6-6 combines with J gene TRBJ2-3, with 7 bases aligning to TRBD2. The junction had 6 bases not matched to a gene; V was cut back by 2 bases and J by 1 base. Germline values: CDR1 MNHNY, CDR2 SVGAGI (reference sequence). The CDR3 contains 16 residues. DNA of the CDR3: TGTGCCAGCAGTTACAAAACGGGGGGTGGCACAGATACGCAGTATTTT. Protein sequence: CASSYKTGGGTDTQYF.

The V gene is TRBV6-1, the J gene TRBJ2-5; D unresolved. V lost 1 base and J 5 bases, leaving 14 bases between the germline ends. This CDR3 has 15 amino acids. CDR1 is MNHNS and CDR2 is SASEGT in the germline V gene. The CDR3 DNA is TGTGCCAGCAGTGAAGAAAGACTTCTGAGGGAGACCCAGTACTTC. It encodes CASSEERLLRETQYF.

The chain carries TRBV4-2 and TRBJ2-1; 9 positions agree with TRBD2. The CDR3 runs to 15 residues. With V trimmed by 2 bases and J by 6 bases, 5 bases remained unmatched. The germline CDR1 and CDR2 sequences are LGHNA and YNFKEQ. This CDR3 reads CASSQSRGGLNEQFF. CDR3 in DNA: TGTGCCAGCAGCCAATCGCGGGGGGGACTCAATGAGCAGTTCTTC.